Below are 22 T cell receptor beta chains sequenced from a single sample in a study of blood T cell repertoires in COVID-19. The method was immunoSEQ multiplex PCR; TCRdb's version includes in-frame clones alone and lacks a portion of them. Of approximately 140,000 clones in the sample, roughly 87% were seen once. What was sequenced was peripheral blood. These receptors all come from an older woman with active or convalescent COVID-19.

The chain employs TRBV7-3 and TRBJ2-3; D unresolved. Germline values: CDR1 SGHTA, CDR2 FQGTGA. The CDR3 runs 13 residues. V shed 5 bases and J shed 4 bases, with 10 bases lying between them. The CDR3: CASSPMRSDTQYF. CDR3 sequence (DNA): TGTGCCAGCAGCCCTATGAGATCAGATACGCAGTATTTT.

As DNA, the CDR3 is TGTGCCAGCAGTTCTTGGACAGGGAAAGCTTTCTTT. Translation: CASSSWTGKAFF. The rearrangement links TRBV12-3 or TRBV12-4 to TRBJ1-1; 8 bases align to TRBD1. V shed 4 bases, J shed 9 bases, and the junction held 4 bases outside the gene matches. CDR3 size: 12 residues.

This sequence joins TRBV7-2 and TRBJ2-7; D is possibly TRBD1 (5 bases). Germline-derived CDR1 and CDR2 are SGHTA and FQGNSA. The V end lost 4 bases, the J end lost 2 bases, and 18 bases lay between the germline ends. CDR3 size: 16 residues. The CDR3 protein is CASSSKGPVNAYEQYF. The CDR3 DNA sequence: TGTGCCAGCAGCTCCAAGGGGCCCGTAAACGCCTACGAGCAGTACTTC.

The chain uses TRBV6-5 and TRBJ1-3; D possibly corresponds to TRBD1 (6 bases). V was clipped by 6 bases and J by 8 bases, with 20 bases between them. The CDR3 is 15 residues long. CDR1 is MNHEY and CDR2 is SVGAGI in the germline V gene. The CDR3 DNA reads as TGTGCCAGCAGGCCTCGGGGGGCAGGGGAGGACACCATATATTTT. This encodes CASRPRGAGEDTIYF.

The chain uses TRBV5-1 and TRBJ2-2, with a tentative D call TRBD2 (5 bases). This CDR3 is built from 14 residues. Germline values: CDR1 SGHRS, CDR2 YFSETQ. V was clipped by 4 bases and J by 6 bases, with 13 bases between them. The CDR3 region is CASSPQTNPGELFF. Here the CDR3 DNA reads TGCGCCAGCAGCCCACAGACTAACCCCGGGGAGCTGTTTTTT. The whole variable domain, remainder taken from reference TRBV5-1 and TRBJ2-2, is KAGVTQTPRYLIKTRGQQVTLSCSPISGHRSVSWYQQTPGQGLQFLFEYFSETQRNKGNFPGRFSGRQFSNSRSEMNVSTLELGDSALYLCASSPQTNPGELFFGEGSRLTVL.

The chain has TRBV19 and TRBJ1-4; D may be TRBD1 (5 bases). The CDR3 covers 13 residues. The ends were cut back, 7 bases at V and 8 bases at J, with 14 bases in the middle. Germline values: CDR1 LNHDA, CDR2 SQIVND (reference sequence). CDR3 DNA sequence: TGTGCCAGTACAAGCAGGGCGTGGGAAAAACTGTTTTTT. It encodes CASTSRAWEKLFF.

This sequence joins TRBV6-2 or TRBV6-3 and TRBJ2-2; D gene uncertain. The CDR3 has 13 amino acids. V was clipped by 2 bases and J by 5 bases, with 6 bases between them. In germline, CDR1 is MNHEY, CDR2 SVGEGT. In nucleotides, the CDR3 is TGTGCCAGCAGTTACGGTCGGACCGGGGAGCTGTTTTTT. Its protein is CASSYGRTGELFF.

The V gene is TRBV10-3, the J gene TRBJ1-1, with 8 bases matching TRBD1. The junction had 7 bases not matched to a gene; V was cut back by 7 bases and J by 6 bases. Germline CDR1 reads ENHRY; CDR2 reads SYGVKD. The CDR3 has 13 residues. Here the CDR3 DNA reads TGTGCCATCACTCCTATGACAGGGGCTGAAGCTTTCTTT. It encodes CAITPMTGAEAFF.

As for this clone: The sample holds other DNA sequences that translate to the same CDR3. The V and J genes are TRBV7-2 and TRBJ2-7; possible D gene TRBD1, 6 bases. This CDR3 is 13 amino acids long. V gave up 1 base and J gave up 10 bases, with 14 bases separating them. Germline V gene lookup returns CDR1 SGHTA and CDR2 FQGNSA. The chain's CDR3 is CASSLGVRTAQYF. CDR3 DNA sequence: TGTGCCAGCAGCTTAGGCGTCAGGACAGCACAGTACTTC.

This clone was seen more than once but under ten times. V is TRBV7-2 and J is TRBJ1-2, with 9 bases fitting TRBD1. Per the germline V gene, CDR1 is SGHTA and CDR2 is FQGNSA. This CDR3 comprises 15 residues. V lost 5 bases to trimming and J lost 2 bases; unmatched junction nucleotides: 6. CDR3 residues: CASSPGGQGNYGYTF. DNA of the CDR3: TGTGCCAGCAGCCCTGGGGGACAGGGCAACTATGGCTACACCTTC.

The chain carries TRBV5-1 and TRBJ2-3; D is perhaps TRBD1 (5 bases). The germline V and J ends were trimmed by 0 bases and 5 bases, with 7 bases remaining between them. The CDR3 consists of 13 residues. Germline V CDR1 and CDR2: SGHRS, YFSETQ. The CDR3 coding sequence is TGCGCCAGCAGCTTGGGACAGTTAGATACGCAGTATTTT. This codes for CASSLGQLDTQYF. Supplemented by reference TRBV5-1 and TRBJ2-3, the full variable domain reads KAGVTQTPRYLIKTRGQQVTLSCSPISGHRSVSWYQQTPGQGLQFLFEYFSETQRNKGNFPGRFSGRQFSNSRSEMNVSTLELGDSALYLCASSLGQLDTQYFGPGTRLTVL.

The chain recombines TRBV6-5 with TRBJ1-1, with D possibly TRBD1 on 5 matching bases. The CDR3 extends over 12 amino acids. Per the germline V gene, CDR1 is MNHEY and CDR2 is SVGAGI. V lost 6 bases to trimming and J lost 1 base, with 6 bases between them. For the CDR3, the DNA is TGTGCCAGCAGCCAGGGGAACACTGAAGCTTTCTTT. This codes for CASSQGNTEAFF.

The chain employs TRBV7-8 and TRBJ2-3; TRBD2 matches 13 bases. V gave up 5 bases and J gave up 4 bases; unmatched junction bases: 6. This CDR3 spans 16 amino acids. In germline, CDR1 is SGHVS, CDR2 FQNEAQ. CDR3 nucleotides: TGTGCCAGCAGCCTACTAGCGGGGGGGCCATCAGATACGCAGTATTTT. Its protein is CASSLLAGGPSDTQYF.

The chain carries TRBV6-5 and TRBJ1-1, with D possibly matching TRBD1 (5 bases). Germline loops: CDR1 MNHEY, CDR2 SVGAGI. V lost 3 bases to trimming and J lost 2 bases, with 7 bases between them. This CDR3 is 13 amino acids long. The CDR3 region is CASSYRGNTEAFF. CDR3 DNA: TGTGCCAGCAGTTATAGGGGAAACACTGAAGCTTTCTTT.

J is TRBJ1-1 and V is TRBV6-5; 9 nucleotides match TRBD1. Germline-derived CDR1 and CDR2 are MNHEY and SVGAGI. V lost 8 bases and J lost 3; bases outside the gene matches: 7. The CDR3 has 14 residues. The DNA of the CDR3 is TGTGCCAGCTTAAACAGGGGGCGGTACACTGAAGCTTTCTTT. As protein: CASLNRGRYTEAFF.

The chain recombines TRBV6-1 with TRBJ1-1; perhaps TRBD1 as D (5 bases). CDR3 length: 13 amino acids. Trimming removed 3 bases from V and 6 bases from J, with 11 bases in between. Per the germline V gene, CDR1 is MNHNS and CDR2 is SASEGT. The CDR3 is CASSDRVRSEAFF. CDR3 in DNA: TGTGCCAGCAGTGACAGGGTCCGGTCTGAAGCTTTCTTT.

The rearrangement links TRBV2 to TRBJ1-5, with no clear D. Germline loops: CDR1 SNHLY, CDR2 FYNNEI. V lost 5 bases to trimming and J lost 5 bases, with 13 bases between them. The CDR3 length is 14 residues. The CDR3 reads CASSTGGSDQPQHF. CDR3 nucleotides: TGTGCCAGCAGTACGGGAGGCAGTGATCAGCCCCAGCATTTT.

CDR3 in DNA: TGTGCCAGCAGTTATTCCCCCTCAGGCTTGGATACGCAGTATTTT. Translating it yields CASSYSPSGLDTQYF. V is TRBV6-5 and J is TRBJ2-3, with no clear D. The CDR3 loop spans 15 amino acids. CDR1 MNHEY and CDR2 SVGAGI come from the germline V gene. V was pared by 3 bases and J by 6 bases, with 16 bases between.

The gene calls are TRBV5-1 and TRBJ2-2, with D possibly matching TRBD1 (6 bases). CDR3 length: 15 residues. Germline lookup yields CDR1 SGHRS and CDR2 YFSETQ. The V and J ends lost 4 bases and 3 bases respectively, with 13 bases between them. CDR3 sequence: CASSRTSGDTGELFF. CDR3 nucleotides: TGCGCCAGCAGCCGCACCTCAGGGGACACCGGGGAGCTGTTTTTT.

The chain recombines TRBV4-1 with TRBJ1-2, with 7 bases fitting TRBD1. Per the germline V gene, CDR1 is MGHRA and CDR2 is YSYEKL. The length of the CDR3 is 15 residues. With V trimmed by 3 bases and J by 2 bases, 6 bases remained unmatched. The CDR3 is CASSQPRGSNYGYTF. CDR3 bases: TGCGCCAGCAGCCAGCCCAGGGGGTCCAACTATGGCTACACCTTC.

This chain joins TRBV6-5 and TRBJ2-1; a weak D match, TRBD2 (7 bases). The CDR3 runs 15 residues. Trimming pared 6 bases from V and 2 bases from J, leaving 14 bases between. Looked up from germline, CDR1 is MNHEY and CDR2 is SVGAGI. The CDR3 bases are TGTGCCAGCAGGGGGTGGGGGGGCACCTACAATGAGCAGTTCTTC. The encoded protein is CASRGWGGTYNEQFF.

The J gene is TRBJ1-2, the V gene TRBV4-3, with D possibly TRBD1 on 5 matching bases. Germline loops: CDR1 LGHNA, CDR2 YSLEER. The CDR3 covers 15 residues. V lost 2 bases, J lost 3 bases, and 13 bases lay in between. This CDR3 is CASSQRPQGDYGYTF. As DNA, the CDR3 is TGCGCCAGCAGCCAACGACCTCAAGGGGACTATGGCTACACCTTC.